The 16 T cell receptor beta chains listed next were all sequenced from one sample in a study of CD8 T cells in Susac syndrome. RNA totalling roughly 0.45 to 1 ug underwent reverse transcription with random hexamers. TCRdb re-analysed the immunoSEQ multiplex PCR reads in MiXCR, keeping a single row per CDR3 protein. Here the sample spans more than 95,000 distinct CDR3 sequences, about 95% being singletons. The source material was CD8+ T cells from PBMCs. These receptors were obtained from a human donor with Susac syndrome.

The chain's CDR3 is CASSALLAPTSTDTQYF. The CDR3 nucleotides read TGTGCCAGCAGTGCCTTACTAGCGCCGACTAGCACAGATACGCAGTATTTT. This chain links TRBV6-1 with TRBJ2-3; 7 bases align to TRBD2. This CDR3 comprises 17 residues. J lost 0 bases, V lost 4 bases, and 10 bases had no gene match. CDR1 is MNHNS and CDR2 is SASEGT in the germline V gene.

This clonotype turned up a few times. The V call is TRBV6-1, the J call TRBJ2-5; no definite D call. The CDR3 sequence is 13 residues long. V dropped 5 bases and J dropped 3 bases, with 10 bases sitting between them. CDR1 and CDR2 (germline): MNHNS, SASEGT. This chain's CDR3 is CASSRRVEETQYF. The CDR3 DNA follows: TGTGCCAGCAGTCGTCGGGTGGAAGAGACCCAGTACTTC.

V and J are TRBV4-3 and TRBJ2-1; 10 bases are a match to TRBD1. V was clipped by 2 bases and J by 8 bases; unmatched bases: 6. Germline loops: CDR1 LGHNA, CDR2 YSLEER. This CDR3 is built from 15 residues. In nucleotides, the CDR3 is TGCGCCAGCAGCCAATCGGGACAGGGGTACGATGAGCAGTTCTTC. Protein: CASSQSGQGYDEQFF.

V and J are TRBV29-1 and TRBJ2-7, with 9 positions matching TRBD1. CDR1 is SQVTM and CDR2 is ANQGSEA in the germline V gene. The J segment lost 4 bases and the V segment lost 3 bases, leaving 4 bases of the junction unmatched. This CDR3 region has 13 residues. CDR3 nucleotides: TGCAGCGTTGACGATGACAGGGGGTACGAGCAGTACTTC. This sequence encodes CSVDDDRGYEQYF.

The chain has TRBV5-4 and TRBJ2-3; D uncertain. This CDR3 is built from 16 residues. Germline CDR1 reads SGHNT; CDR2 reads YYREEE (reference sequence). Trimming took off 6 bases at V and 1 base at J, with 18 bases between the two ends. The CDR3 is CASTSYRGPGTDTQYF. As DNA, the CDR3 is TGTGCCAGCACCTCATACAGAGGCCCTGGCACAGATACGCAGTATTTT.

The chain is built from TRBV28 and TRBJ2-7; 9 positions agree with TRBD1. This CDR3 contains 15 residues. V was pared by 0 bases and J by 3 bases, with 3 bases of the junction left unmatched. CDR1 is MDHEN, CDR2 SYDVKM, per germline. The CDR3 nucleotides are TGTGCCAGCAGTTTATGGGGGGGACAGGGCTACGAGCAGTACTTC. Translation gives CASSLWGGQGYEQYF.

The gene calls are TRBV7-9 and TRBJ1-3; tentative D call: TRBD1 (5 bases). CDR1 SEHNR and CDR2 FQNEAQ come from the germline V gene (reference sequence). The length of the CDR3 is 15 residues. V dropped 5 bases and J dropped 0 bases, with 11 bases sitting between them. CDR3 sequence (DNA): TGTGCCAGCAGCCCTGACAGCGACTCTGGAAACACCATATATTTT. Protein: CASSPDSDSGNTIYF.

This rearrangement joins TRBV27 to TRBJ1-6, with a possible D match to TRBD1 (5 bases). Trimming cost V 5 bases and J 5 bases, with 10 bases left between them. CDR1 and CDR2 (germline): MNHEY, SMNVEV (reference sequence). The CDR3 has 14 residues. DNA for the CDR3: TGTGCCAGCAGTCCCGGGACCCATAATTCACCCCTCCACTTT. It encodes CASSPGTHNSPLHF.

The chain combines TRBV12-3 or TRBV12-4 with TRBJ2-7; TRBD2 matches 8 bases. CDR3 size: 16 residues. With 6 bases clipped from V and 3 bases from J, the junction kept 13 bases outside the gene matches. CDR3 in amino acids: CASSPGGLAVFYEQYF. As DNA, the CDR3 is TGTGCCAGCAGCCCGGGGGGGCTAGCGGTCTTCTACGAGCAGTACTTC.

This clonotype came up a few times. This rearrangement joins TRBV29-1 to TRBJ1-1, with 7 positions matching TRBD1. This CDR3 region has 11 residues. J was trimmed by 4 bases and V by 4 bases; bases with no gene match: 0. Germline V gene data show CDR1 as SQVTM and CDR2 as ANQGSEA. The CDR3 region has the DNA TGCAGCGTTGGACAGGGCACTGAAGCTTTCTTT. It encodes CSVGQGTEAFF.

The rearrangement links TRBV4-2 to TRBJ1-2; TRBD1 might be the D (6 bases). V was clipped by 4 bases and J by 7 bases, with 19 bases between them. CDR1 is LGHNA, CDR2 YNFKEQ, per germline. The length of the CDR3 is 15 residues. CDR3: CASSRFTGFLSGYTF. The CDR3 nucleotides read TGTGCCAGCAGCCGTTTCACAGGGTTTCTCTCTGGCTACACCTTC.

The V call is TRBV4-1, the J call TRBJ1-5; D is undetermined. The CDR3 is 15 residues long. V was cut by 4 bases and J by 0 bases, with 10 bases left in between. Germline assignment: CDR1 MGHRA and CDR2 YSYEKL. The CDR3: CASSRWWGSNQPQHF. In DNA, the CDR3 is TGCGCCAGCAGCCGTTGGTGGGGTAGCAATCAGCCCCAGCATTTT.

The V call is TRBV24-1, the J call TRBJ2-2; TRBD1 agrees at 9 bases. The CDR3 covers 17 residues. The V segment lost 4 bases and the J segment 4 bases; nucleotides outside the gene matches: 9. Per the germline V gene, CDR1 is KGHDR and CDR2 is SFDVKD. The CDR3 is CATSETGGFGGTGELFF. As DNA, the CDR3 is TGTGCCACCAGTGAAACAGGGGGCTTCGGTGGCACCGGGGAGCTGTTTTTT.

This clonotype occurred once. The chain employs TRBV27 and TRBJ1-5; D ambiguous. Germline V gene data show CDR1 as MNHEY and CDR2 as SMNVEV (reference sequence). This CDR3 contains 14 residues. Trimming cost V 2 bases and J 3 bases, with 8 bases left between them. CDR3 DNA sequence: TGTGCCAGCAGTTTAGGGCCAATCAATCAGCCCCAGCATTTT. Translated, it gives CASSLGPINQPQHF.

CDR3: CASSYSGQGAVDTQYF. The DNA for the CDR3 is TGTGCCAGCAGTTACTCTGGACAGGGGGCAGTAGATACGCAGTATTTT. This chain links TRBV6-2 or TRBV6-3 with TRBJ2-3; the match to TRBD1 covers 11 bases. Germline assignment: CDR1 MNHEY and CDR2 SVGEGT. Unmatched junction bases numbered 4, after V lost 0 bases and J lost 5 bases. This CDR3 comprises 16 residues.

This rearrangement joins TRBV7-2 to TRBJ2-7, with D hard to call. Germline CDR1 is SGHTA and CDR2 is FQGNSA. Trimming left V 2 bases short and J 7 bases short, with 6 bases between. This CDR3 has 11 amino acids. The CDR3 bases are TGTGCCAGCAGCTTAAACGAAGAGCAGTACTTC. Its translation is CASSLNEEQYF.